The next 30 T cell receptor beta chains were all read from a single sample in a study of T cells in tuberculosis. Data came from immunoSEQ multiplex PCR; TCRdb stores just in-frame clones and leaves some out. The sample holds under 45,000 clones; about 91% are singletons and the top ten take about 2.4%. The sample's time point: new active TB diagnosis, blood taken before or within 7 days of starting treatment. This specimen consisted of PBMCs, obtained at tuberculosis diagnosis. Source of these receptors: an adult with tuberculosis.

This chain joins TRBV28 and TRBJ1-2; D is perhaps TRBD1 (6 bases). The CDR3 contains 17 residues. From germline, CDR1 is MDHEN and CDR2 SYDVKM. Trimming pared 7 bases from V and 2 bases from J, leaving 23 bases between. CDR3 nucleotides: TGTGCCAGCAACCTTTACAGGGAATCTAACCGGAACTATGGCTACACCTTC. Translation gives CASNLYRESNRNYGYTF.

V usage is TRBV6-5 and J usage is TRBJ2-5; possible D gene TRBD1, 6 bases. V dropped 0 bases and J dropped 3 bases, with 11 bases sitting between them. CDR1 and CDR2 from the germline V gene are MNHEY and SVGAGI. The CDR3 has 15 residues. CDR3 coding DNA: TGTGCCAGCAGTTACTCGGAGAACAGGGAAGAGACCCAGTACTTC. Protein sequence: CASSYSENREETQYF.

CDR3 sequence (DNA): TGTGCCAGCAGTGATTGGAGGGTGGTGGGAAACACCATATATTTT. This encodes CASSDWRVVGNTIYF. The chain joins TRBV2 to TRBJ1-3, with D unresolved. The germline gives CDR1 SNHLY, CDR2 FYNNEI. This CDR3 has 15 amino acids. V lost 3 bases and J lost 4, with 13 bases in between.

This sequence joins TRBV9 and TRBJ2-1; possible D gene TRBD2, 6 bases. With 0 bases removed from V and 0 bases from J, the gap between germline ends came to 13 bases. The CDR3 has 17 residues. The germline V gene has CDR1 SGDLS and CDR2 YYNGEE. The CDR3 DNA is TGTGCCAGCAGCGTAGGTCCCGGAGGGGTCTCCTACAATGAGCAGTTCTTC. It specifies CASSVGPGGVSYNEQFF. Full variable domain (missing parts from reference TRBV9 and TRBJ2-1): DSGVTQTPKHLITATGQRVTLRCSPRSGDLSVYWYQQSLDQGLQFLIQYYNGEERAKGNILERFSAQQFPDLHSELNLSSLELGDSALYFCASSVGPGGVSYNEQFFGPGTRLTVL.

The chain carries TRBV11-2 and TRBJ1-2, with 7 bases that match TRBD1. V was clipped by 3 bases and J by 3 bases; unmatched bases: 13. CDR3 length equals 17 residues. CDR1 SGHAT and CDR2 FQNNGV come from the germline V gene. The CDR3 protein is CASSFLISTGLDYGYTF. CDR3 nucleotides: TGTGCCAGCAGCTTTCTGATTTCGACAGGGTTAGACTATGGCTACACCTTC.

The V call is TRBV15, the J call TRBJ1-4; D may be TRBD1 (5 bases). CDR3 length equals 16 residues. V was cut by 1 base and J by 7 bases, with 16 bases left in between. Germline V CDR1 and CDR2: LNHNV, YYDKDF (reference sequence). CDR3 DNA: TGTGCCACCAGCAGAGTGCGGGGGGAGGCGCGTGAAAAACTGTTTTTT. It codes for CATSRVRGEAREKLFF.

In its sample, this clone was seen once. The chain links TRBV2 to TRBJ1-3; 8 bases agree with TRBD1. The CDR3 has 14 residues. Looked up from germline, CDR1 is SNHLY and CDR2 is FYNNEI. With V trimmed by 5 bases and J by 5 bases, 5 bases remained unmatched. This CDR3 reads CASSLDRDRNTIYF. DNA for the CDR3: TGTGCCAGCAGTTTGGACAGGGACCGAAACACCATATATTTT. The variable domain in full, with the rest retrieved from reference TRBV2 and TRBJ1-3, is EPEVTQTPSHQVTQMGQEVILRCVPISNHLYFYWYRQILGQKVEFLVSFYNNEISEKSEIFDDQFSVERPDGSNFTLKIRSTKLEDSAMYFCASSLDRDRNTIYFGEGSWLTVV.

This chain links TRBV6-5 with TRBJ2-5; TRBD1 is a possible D gene (6 bases). Germline assignment: CDR1 MNHEY and CDR2 SVGAGI. This CDR3 has 14 residues. Trimming cost V 5 bases and J 5 bases, with 15 bases left between them. The DNA for the CDR3 is TGTGCCAGCAGTGTCTTACAGGGCGTCGAGACCCAGTACTTC. The encoded protein is CASSVLQGVETQYF.

Comment on this clone: Distinct nucleotide sequences in the sample also encode this CDR3. The rearrangement links TRBV6-4 to TRBJ2-3; 14 nucleotides line up with TRBD2. The V gene's germline CDR1 is MRHNA and CDR2 SNTAGT. The CDR3 covers 16 residues. Losses at the gene ends were 0 bases for V and 6 bases for J; bases not matched to a gene: 2. Written as DNA, the CDR3 is TGTGCCAGCAGTGACTCGACTAGCGGGGGGGCCGATACGCAGTATTTT. It codes for CASSDSTSGGADTQYF.

J is TRBJ2-7 and V is TRBV7-2; 7 bases fit TRBD1. Unmatched junction bases numbered 6, after V lost 1 base and J lost 3 bases. CDR3 length: 15 amino acids. Per the germline V gene, CDR1 is SGHTA and CDR2 is FQGNSA. The CDR3 DNA is TGTGCCAGCAGCTTAGTCGGGACAGAGTACTACGAGCAGTACTTC. Protein: CASSLVGTEYYEQYF.

V and J are TRBV5-1 and TRBJ1-5, with D possibly being TRBD1 (5 bases). Germline CDR1 reads SGHRS; CDR2 reads YFSETQ. This CDR3 is built from 17 residues. Deletions cut 4 bases from V and 9 bases from J, with 26 bases between. The CDR3 reads CASSLLGLTDMPGPQHF. The CDR3, as DNA: TGCGCCAGCAGCCTGCTTGGATTAACGGACATGCCGGGGCCCCAGCATTTT.

J is TRBJ1-5 and V is TRBV12-5; TRBD1 is a possible D gene (6 bases). The CDR3 length is 14 residues. The V end lost 1 base, the J end lost 5 bases, and 9 bases lay between the germline ends. Germline CDR1 is LGHNT and CDR2 is FRNRAP. The CDR3 region has the DNA TGTGCTAGTGGTTTGGATCCAGGGGATCAGCCCCAGCATTTT. It is translated as CASGLDPGDQPQHF.

This clone was counted once. This chain joins TRBV5-1 and TRBJ2-3, with 7 bases fitting TRBD1. The CDR3 extends over 14 amino acids. The V segment lost 0 bases and the J segment 4 bases; nucleotides outside the gene matches: 2. CDR1 is SGHRS and CDR2 is YFSETQ in the germline V gene. The CDR3 reads CASSLDRGPDTQYF. The CDR3 DNA reads TGCGCCAGCAGCTTGGACAGGGGCCCAGATACGCAGTATTTT. Full variable domain (missing parts from reference TRBV5-1 and TRBJ2-3): KAGVTQTPRYLIKTRGQQVTLSCSPISGHRSVSWYQQTPGQGLQFLFEYFSETQRNKGNFPGRFSGRQFSNSRSEMNVSTLELGDSALYLCASSLDRGPDTQYFGPGTRLTVL.

CDR3 region: CASSLGSGFYEQYV. CDR3 DNA sequence: TGCGCCAGCAGCTTGGGGTCGGGGTTCTACGAGCAGTACGTC. The chain links TRBV5-1 to TRBJ2-7; D is perhaps TRBD2 (5 bases). Germline V gives CDR1 SGHRS, CDR2 YFSETQ. The CDR3 consists of 14 residues. V lost 0 bases to trimming and J lost 3 bases, with 10 bases between them.

The count of this clone is one. The chain combines TRBV11-1 with TRBJ1-1; 7 bases are a match to TRBD1. The CDR3 sequence is 12 residues long. Trimming took 4 bases from V and 7 from J; bases not matched to a gene: 3. Looked up from germline, CDR1 is SGHAT and CDR2 is FQDESV (reference sequence). In DNA, the CDR3 is TGTGCCAGCAGCTCCACAGGGGTTGAAGCTTTCTTT. Protein: CASSSTGVEAFF. Full variable domain (rest looked up from reference TRBV11-1 and TRBJ1-1): EAEVAQSPRYKITEKSQAVAFWCDPISGHATLYWYRQILGQGPELLVQFQDESVVDDSQLPKDRFSAERLKGVDSTLKIQPAELGDSAMYLCASSSTGVEAFFGQGTRLTVV.

The V and J genes are TRBV6-5 and TRBJ2-5; D is uncertain. V was pared by 4 bases and J by 5 bases, with 8 bases between. The germline V gene encodes CDR1 MNHEY and CDR2 SVGAGI. The CDR3 consists of 12 residues. CDR3 DNA sequence: TGTGCCAGCAGTTCAAGGCGGGAGACCCAGTACTTC. Amino acid sequence: CASSSRRETQYF.

The chain couples TRBV9 to TRBJ2-1; D unclear. The V and J ends lost 0 bases and 6 bases respectively, with 13 bases between them. The CDR3 has 15 amino acids. Germline assignment: CDR1 SGDLS and CDR2 YYNGEE. The CDR3 DNA sequence: TGTGCCAGCAGCGTAGAAATCACGGTCCTCAATGAGCAGTTCTTC. Translating it yields CASSVEITVLNEQFF.

The count of this clone is one. The chain links TRBV18 to TRBJ2-7, with D possibly TRBD2 on 5 matching bases. Trimming cost V 1 base and J 5 bases, with 12 bases left between them. Germline V lookup: CDR1 KGHSH, CDR2 LQKENI. The CDR3 length is 14 residues. The CDR3 reads CASSPLEGGDEQYV. The CDR3 nucleotides read TGTGCCAGCTCACCACTAGAGGGTGGCGACGAGCAGTACGTC.

V gene TRBV19 combines with J gene TRBJ1-5; perhaps TRBD1 as D (6 bases). CDR1 and CDR2 (germline): LNHDA, SQIVND (reference sequence). The length of the CDR3 is 14 residues. V gave up 3 bases and J gave up 6 bases, with 12 bases separating them. Here the CDR3 DNA reads TGTGCCAGTAGTATGGCAGGGGAAGTTCAGCCCCAGCATTTT. Translated: CASSMAGEVQPQHF.

The CDR3 loop is CASSRAGTPYEQYV. The CDR3 coding sequence is TGTGCCAGCTCTCGGGCAGGGACTCCCTACGAGCAGTACGTC. V and J are TRBV18 and TRBJ2-7; D possibly corresponds to TRBD2 (6 bases). The V gene's germline CDR1 is KGHSH and CDR2 LQKENI. The V end lost 6 bases, the J end lost 2 bases, and 14 bases lay between the germline ends. The CDR3 has 14 amino acids.

The chain uses TRBV4-2 and TRBJ1-4; TRBD1 is a possible D gene (6 bases). CDR1 and CDR2 (germline): LGHNA, YNFKEQ. The CDR3 runs 16 residues. Trimming removed 3 bases at V and 7 bases at J, with 18 bases between. The CDR3 region has the DNA TGTGCCAGCAGCCAGGGTCGACAGGCTGGAGGTGAAAAACTGTTTTTT. Translating gives CASSQGRQAGGEKLFF.

The chain combines TRBV30 with TRBJ1-6, with D unresolved. This CDR3 is 16 amino acids long. CDR1 is GTSNPN, CDR2 SVGIG, per germline (reference sequence). The V end was cut by 4 bases, the J end by 0 bases, with 13 bases between. CDR3 sequence: CAWTSGFSSYNSPLHF. CDR3 coding DNA: TGTGCCTGGACGAGTGGTTTTAGCTCCTATAATTCACCCCTCCACTTT.

This chain uses TRBV6-4 with TRBJ2-1; 7 bases fit TRBD2. Germline-derived CDR1 and CDR2 are MRHNA and SNTAGT. This CDR3 contains 15 residues. Trimming at V came to 6 bases and at J to 4 bases, leaving 9 bases not matched to a gene. The DNA of the CDR3 is TGTGCCAGCAGCCCCTCCTCGGGGGGTTACAATGAGCAGTTCTTC. It codes for CASSPSSGGYNEQFF.

V is TRBV27 and J is TRBJ1-5, with a possible D match to TRBD1 (5 bases). V shed 3 bases and J shed 2 bases, with 8 bases lying between them. The CDR3 is 14 residues long. Germline V gene lookup returns CDR1 MNHEY and CDR2 SMNVEV (reference sequence). In DNA, the CDR3 is TGTGCCAGCAGTTTGGTAGGGGGCAATCAGCCCCAGCATTTT. Amino acids: CASSLVGGNQPQHF.

The chain uses TRBV7-8 and TRBJ1-5; D not certain. CDR3 length: 12 amino acids. V was trimmed by 1 base and J by 9 bases, leaving 7 bases between them. Germline V gives CDR1 SGHVS, CDR2 FQNEAQ. This CDR3 is CASSLETGPQHF. CDR3 DNA sequence: TGTGCCAGCAGCTTAGAGACTGGGCCCCAGCATTTT.

The CDR3 DNA is TGTGCCAGCAGGCGGGGACAGCCTGGAACTGAAGCTTTCTTT. Translation: CASRRGQPGTEAFF. The chain links TRBV6-5 to TRBJ1-1; TRBD1 matches 7 bases. V was pared by 6 bases and J by 5 bases, with 9 bases of the junction left unmatched. This CDR3 contains 14 residues. The germline V gene has CDR1 MNHEY and CDR2 SVGAGI.

The rearrangement links TRBV19 to TRBJ2-1, with 14 bases matching TRBD2. Germline trimming cut 7 bases from V and 5 bases from J; bases unmatched to any gene: 4. This CDR3 comprises 15 residues. The germline CDR1 and CDR2 sequences are LNHDA and SQIVND (reference sequence). CDR3 in DNA: TGTGCCAGTATCCCGGGACTAGCGGGGGACAATGAGCAGTTCTTC. Translated, it gives CASIPGLAGDNEQFF.

The J gene is TRBJ1-1, the V gene TRBV6-1, with 11 bases that match TRBD1. The germline gives CDR1 MNHNS, CDR2 SASEGT. The CDR3 sequence is 15 residues long. Trimming at V came to 1 base and at J to 4 bases, leaving 2 bases not matched to a gene. This chain's CDR3 is CASSEGTGGGTEAFF. The CDR3 nucleotides read TGTGCCAGCAGTGAAGGGACAGGGGGCGGCACTGAAGCTTTCTTT.

V is TRBV9 and J is TRBJ1-3; D unclear. The CDR3 runs 14 residues. Germline values: CDR1 SGDLS, CDR2 YYNGEE. The ends were cut back, 0 bases at V and 4 bases at J, with 8 bases in the middle. CDR3 sequence: CASSVDSLGNTIYF. The CDR3 bases are TGTGCCAGCAGCGTAGACAGTCTAGGAAACACCATATATTTT.

The chain recombines TRBV7-3 with TRBJ2-3; possibly TRBD1 for D (5 bases). Trimming shortened V by 1 base and J by 2 bases, and 7 bases separated the two germline ends. Germline CDR1 is SGHTA and CDR2 is FQGTGA. The CDR3 spans 14 residues. CDR3 sequence: CASSLIGATDTQYF. The CDR3 DNA sequence: TGTGCCAGCAGCTTAATAGGGGCCACAGATACGCAGTATTTT.